The clone carrying this TCR beta chain was detected once. Participants were aged roughly 18 to 90 years, lived in 20 to 30 US areas, and enrolled virtually. Profiling relied on immunoSEQ multiplex PCR, and the TCRdb table lists in-frame clones only, not all of them. The data contain a few hundred thousand clones, roughly 90% of them singletons. This entry comes from a study of blood T cell repertoires in COVID-19. This receptor was obtained from a woman between 18 and 29 years old with acute COVID-19. The sequenced sample was PBMCs or T cells enriched from blood (not recorded which).

The CDR3 sequence is CASREGVNTEAFF. DNA of the CDR3: TGTGCCAGCAGGGAGGGAGTGAACACTGAAGCTTTCTTT. The genes are TRBV2 and TRBJ1-1; D remains unclear. CDR1 and CDR2 from the germline V gene are SNHLY and FYNNEI. V lost 6 bases and J lost 0, with 8 bases in between. The CDR3 extends over 13 amino acids.